This T cell receptor (beta chain) was sequenced during a study of blood T cell repertoires in COVID-19. At the level of the study: PBMCs, B-cell-depleted T cells, or T cells provided the cDNA or gDNA that made up the material.

The count of this clone is one. Living in 24 US areas, the participants were between about 18 and 95 years of age. Cohorts were based on clinical histories the participants reported. The assay was immunoSEQ multiplex PCR, and TCRdb's table has in-frame clones only and misses some. This sample has 300,000 to 400,000 clones; 85% to 90% occur once, and the top ten carry around 0.91%. CDR3 length equals 13 residues. V was cut by 8 bases and J by 3 bases, with 11 bases left in between. CDR1 is KGHSH and CDR2 is LQKENI in the germline V gene. Sequencing was carried out using PBMCs or T cells enriched from blood (not recorded which). The chain recombines TRBV18 with TRBJ2-1; D is unresolved. This receptor was identified in a woman aged 25 to 45 with acute COVID-19. The CDR3 DNA reads TGTGCCAGCCTTCTCTCCTTCTACAATGAGCAGTTCTTC. This codes for CASLLSFYNEQFF.